This TCR beta chain was documented in a study of cytomegalovirus exposure and HLA in healthy donors. Study as a whole: Sequencing of about 200 million T cells in an earlier analysis found some 100 million unique TCR beta sequences. Among 398 genotyped donors, about 85% fell in the Caucasian-associated ancestry cluster. General study findings and limits: Indistinguishable V segments such as TRBV6-2 and TRBV6-3 were excluded.

Nominal health characterized the donors when sampled, though unrecorded immune exposures were likely. PCR employed 60 Vbeta and 13 Jbeta primers. The method was immunoSEQ multiplex PCR; TCRdb's version includes in-frame clones alone and lacks a portion of them. The table shows about 150,000 clones, with around 80% occurring only once. CDR3 size: 14 residues. The V and J ends lost 4 bases and 2 bases respectively, with 12 bases between them. Germline-derived CDR1 and CDR2 are SGHNT and YENEEA. Of note for this clone: What it binds is unknown.

Sequencing was performed on PBMCs. This chain connects TRBV11-3 to TRBJ2-7; a possible D gene is TRBD2 (5 bases). This TCR came from a woman aged 40-49 years in good health and CMV-seronegative. Written as DNA, the CDR3 is TGTGCCAGCAGCTCCCCAAGGGAGACCTACGAGCAGTACTTC. This encodes CASSSPRETYEQYF.